These 30 T cell receptor beta chains were sequenced from one sample in a study of blood T cell repertoires in COVID-19. Produced via immunoSEQ multiplex PCR; TCRdb's table is partial and in-frame only. The table records over 30,000 clones, around nine tenths of them present only once. The sequencing sample was made of peripheral blood. Receptors were obtained from a human donor with active COVID-19. The donor label of this sample is uncertain.

Note on this clone: Other DNA sequences of this sample code for an identical CDR3. This chain joins TRBV6-5 and TRBJ1-5; 8 bases are shared with TRBD1. The V segment lost 4 bases and the J segment 4 bases; nucleotides outside the gene matches: 3. The CDR3 extends over 14 amino acids. Germline V lookup: CDR1 MNHEY, CDR2 SVGAGI. This chain's CDR3 is CASSSRTGNQPQHF. The CDR3 nucleotides are TGTGCCAGCAGTTCTCGGACAGGGAATCAGCCCCAGCATTTT.

The J gene is TRBJ2-7, the V gene TRBV7-3, with 10 positions matching TRBD2. The germline V gene encodes CDR1 SGHTA and CDR2 FQGTGA. The CDR3 is made up of 15 amino acids. The V gene end was trimmed by 5 bases and the J gene end by 7 bases; junction bases not matched to a gene: 11. CDR3 amino acids: CASSPGLAGVGEQYF. The CDR3 DNA reads TGTGCCAGCAGCCCCGGTCTAGCGGGGGTAGGAGAGCAGTACTTC. Combining the CDR3 with reference TRBV7-3 and TRBJ2-7 gives the whole variable domain GAGVSQTPSNKVTEKGKYVELRCDPISGHTALYWYRQSLGQGPEFLIYFQGTGAADDSGLPNDRFFAVRPEGSVSTLKIQRTERGDSAVYLCASSPGLAGVGEQYFGPGTRLTVT.

The V call is TRBV6-5, the J call TRBJ1-2; D may be TRBD1 (6 bases). Germline V CDR1 and CDR2: MNHEY, SVGAGI. V lost 9 bases and J lost 4, with 15 bases in between. This CDR3 contains 13 residues. CDR3 coding DNA: TGTGCCAGTACCACAGGGTCAGGCTATGGCTACACCTTC. It encodes CASTTGSGYGYTF.

The gene calls are TRBV24-1 and TRBJ2-2; D not resolved. Germline V gene lookup returns CDR1 KGHDR and CDR2 SFDVKD. V was clipped by 0 bases and J by 3 bases, with 4 bases between them. The CDR3 length is 14 residues. The CDR3 bases are TGTGCCACCAGTGATTTGCGGGACACCGGGGAGCTGTTTTTT. As protein: CATSDLRDTGELFF.

This clone has only one observation. V gene TRBV6-2 or TRBV6-3 combines with J gene TRBJ1-2; D not certain. V was trimmed by 6 bases and J by 4 bases, leaving 15 bases between them. CDR3 length equals 14 residues. The germline V gene encodes CDR1 MNHEY and CDR2 SVGEGT. DNA for the CDR3: TGTGCCAGCAGCCTTGCCTCGAACAGCTATGGCTACACCTTC. Amino acids: CASSLASNSYGYTF.

The genes are TRBV5-1 and TRBJ1-2; the D is unclear. Germline CDR1 SGHRS, CDR2 YFSETQ. There are 15 residues in the CDR3. V lost 0 bases and J lost 6, with 15 bases in between. CDR3 bases: TGCGCCAGCAGCTTGGTGGCAGGTGGCCCCAATGGCTACACCTTC. Translating it yields CASSLVAGGPNGYTF.

J is TRBJ2-5 and V is TRBV9; 8 bases fit TRBD2. Germline V gene data show CDR1 as SGDLS and CDR2 as YYNGEE. J was trimmed by 1 base and V by 3 bases; bases with no gene match: 5. There are 15 residues in the CDR3. Here the CDR3 DNA reads TGTGCCAGCAGCGCCGGCGGGGGGCTCCAAGAGACCCAGTACTTC. Protein sequence: CASSAGGGLQETQYF.

V gene TRBV5-4 combines with J gene TRBJ1-2; 8 bases match TRBD1. V dropped 4 bases and J dropped 4; count of bases not matched to a gene: 12. Germline V gene data show CDR1 as SGHNT and CDR2 as YYREEE (reference sequence). This CDR3 has 16 amino acids. The CDR3 DNA reads as TGTGCCAGCAGCGTAGCCGGGACAGGTGGAGGCTATGGCTACACCTTC. It encodes CASSVAGTGGGYGYTF. The full variable domain, in which reference TRBV5-4 and TRBJ1-2 provide the parts outside the CDR3, is ETGVTQSPTHLIKTRGQQVTLRCSSQSGHNTVSWYQQALGQGPQFIFQYYREEENGRGNFPPRFSGLQFPNYSSELNVNALELDDSALYLCASSVAGTGGGYGYTFGSGTRLTVV.

The chain uses TRBV5-1 and TRBJ2-3, with D maybe TRBD1 (6 bases). The V end was cut by 4 bases, the J end by 5 bases, with 14 bases between. Per the germline V gene, CDR1 is SGHRS and CDR2 is YFSETQ. This CDR3 region has 14 residues. Written as DNA, the CDR3 is TGCGCCAGCAGCCCAACACAGGGTCGAGATACGCAGTATTTT. Translation gives CASSPTQGRDTQYF.

The gene calls are TRBV5-5 and TRBJ2-7; TRBD1 is a possible D gene (7 bases). Germline CDR1 reads SGHKS; CDR2 reads YYEKEE (reference sequence). This CDR3 is built from 15 residues. V lost 4 bases to trimming and J lost 2 bases, with 16 bases between them. CDR3 coding DNA: TGTGCCAGCAGCCCCCAGGGGGGACACACCTACGAGCAGTACTTC. Its translation is CASSPQGGHTYEQYF. Full variable domain (outside the CDR3, taken from reference TRBV5-5 and TRBJ2-7): DAGVTQSPTHLIKTRGQQVTLRCSPISGHKSVSWYQQVLGQGPQFIFQYYEKEERGRGNFPDRFSARQFPNYSSELNVNALLLGDSALYLCASSPQGGHTYEQYFGPGTRLTVT.

V is TRBV7-5 and J is TRBJ2-3; the DNA was not compared with TRBD2, the D call given in the table. TRBV7-5 is marked as a pseudogene. The CDR3 runs to 17 residues. The CDR3 DNA is TGTGCCAGAAGCCTAAGGGCGGGGGGCCCCTTCACAGATACGCAGTATTTT. Translation: CARSLRAGGPFTDTQYF.

The chain employs TRBV18 and TRBJ2-1; 13 bases align to TRBD2. Trimming at V came to 6 bases and at J to 5 bases, leaving 4 bases not matched to a gene. Looked up from germline, CDR1 is KGHSH and CDR2 is LQKENI. The CDR3 is 15 amino acids. The CDR3 here is CASSLGTSGDNEQFF. The CDR3 region has the DNA TGTGCCAGCTCCCTAGGGACTAGCGGGGACAATGAGCAGTTCTTC.

This chain joins TRBV12-2 and TRBJ1-2; the D call TRBD1 from the table was never checked on the DNA. TRBV12-2 is a documented pseudogene. This CDR3 has 14 amino acids. For the CDR3, the DNA is TGTGCAAGTCGCTTACAACAGGGATGCTATGGCTACACCTTC. Translated: CASRLQQGCYGYTF.

The J gene is TRBJ1-4, the V gene TRBV21-1. TRBV21-1 is noted as a pseudogene. The CDR3 covers 13 residues. Written as DNA, the CDR3 is TGTGCCAGCAGCAAACGAGGTTGGGTCAAACTGTTTTTT. Translated: CASSKRGWVKLFF.

This rearrangement joins TRBV7-6 to TRBJ1-5; no definite D call. Germline-derived CDR1 and CDR2 are SGHVS and FNYEAQ. The CDR3 spans 13 residues. With 5 bases removed from V and 2 bases from J, the gap between germline ends came to 7 bases. The CDR3 nucleotides are TGTGCCAGCAGCCAGGAGGGCAATCAGCCCCAGCATTTT. Its protein product is CASSQEGNQPQHF.

The chain uses TRBV7-2 and TRBJ1-4; 7 bases are shared with TRBD1. This CDR3 is built from 16 residues. With 1 base clipped from V and 3 bases from J, the junction kept 5 bases outside the gene matches. Germline lookup yields CDR1 SGHTA and CDR2 FQGNSA. The CDR3 coding sequence is TGTGCCAGCAGCTTAGGGGCCGGGACAGCTAATGAAAAACTGTTTTTT. Translating it yields CASSLGAGTANEKLFF.

This sequence joins TRBV5-4 and TRBJ2-2, with 8 bases that match TRBD2. The CDR3 runs 17 residues. Germline V CDR1 and CDR2: SGHNT, YYREEE (reference sequence). The trim removed 1 base at V and 1 base at J, leaving 6 bases unmatched. CDR3 sequence reads: CASSLRVGTRNTGELFF. The CDR3 DNA reads as TGTGCCAGCAGCTTGAGGGTTGGGACTAGGAACACCGGGGAGCTGTTTTTT.

V gene TRBV19 combines with J gene TRBJ2-3; TRBD2 matches at 8 bases. The CDR3 is made up of 16 amino acids. The V gene's germline CDR1 is LNHDA and CDR2 SQIVND (reference sequence). V lost 2 bases and J lost 9; bases outside the gene matches: 13. CDR3: CASSIIPGGPEGTQYF. The CDR3 DNA reads as TGTGCCAGTAGTATAATCCCGGGGGGGCCTGAGGGGACGCAGTATTTT. Full variable domain (outside the CDR3, taken from reference TRBV19 and TRBJ2-3): DGGITQSPKYLFRKEGQNVTLSCEQNLNHDAMYWYRQDPGQGLRLIYYSQIVNDFQKGDIAEGYSVSREKKESFPLTVTSAQKNPTAFYLCASSIIPGGPEGTQYFGPGTRLTVL.

The CDR3 DNA follows: TGTGCCAGCAGCGTCGCGTCCGAAACAGATACGCAGTATTTT. Translating it yields CASSVASETDTQYF. The chain joins TRBV9 to TRBJ2-3; D gene unclear. V lost 2 bases to trimming and J lost 3 bases, with 10 bases between them. This CDR3 comprises 14 residues. Looked up from germline, CDR1 is SGDLS and CDR2 is YYNGEE.

The chain employs TRBV5-4 and TRBJ2-2, with 7 positions matching TRBD1. With V trimmed by 5 bases and J by 4 bases, 8 bases remained unmatched. Germline-derived CDR1 and CDR2 are SGHNT and YYREEE (reference sequence). This CDR3 is built from 15 residues. CDR3 sequence (DNA): TGTGCCAGCAGAAGGGACAGCAGGCCCACCGGGGAGCTGTTTTTT. Translating gives CASRRDSRPTGELFF.

The rearrangement uses TRBV6-5 and TRBJ1-1, with a tentative D call TRBD1 (5 bases). The CDR3 covers 16 residues. Germline CDR1 and CDR2: MNHEY and SVGAGI. Trimming removed 0 bases from V and 9 bases from J, with 20 bases in between. CDR3 amino acids: CASSYSILSAQAKAFF. The CDR3 DNA reads as TGTGCCAGCAGTTACTCGATCTTGTCCGCACAGGCAAAAGCTTTCTTT.

The V call is TRBV24-1, the J call TRBJ1-4; D perhaps matches TRBD1 (5 bases). Germline V gene data show CDR1 as KGHDR and CDR2 as SFDVKD. V lost 0 bases to trimming and J lost 5 bases, with 15 bases between them. This CDR3 contains 17 residues. CDR3: CATSDLLGADRNEKLFF. The DNA for the CDR3 is TGTGCCACCAGTGATTTGCTTGGGGCAGACCGAAATGAAAAACTGTTTTTT.

This chain joins TRBV4-2 and TRBJ2-4, with 8 bases that match TRBD2. The CDR3 has 17 residues. With V trimmed by 1 base and J by 1 base, 6 bases remained unmatched. The germline CDR1 and CDR2 sequences are LGHNA and YNFKEQ. The CDR3 sequence: CASSQVTGGIAKNIQYF. DNA for the CDR3: TGTGCCAGCAGCCAAGTAACGGGGGGGATCGCCAAAAACATTCAGTACTTC.

The rearrangement links TRBV11-3 to TRBJ2-7; no clear D. The V end lost 5 bases, the J end lost 0 bases, and 14 bases lay between the germline ends. Germline V gives CDR1 SGHNT, CDR2 YENEEA. The CDR3 spans 15 residues. The CDR3 loop reads CASSTDTESSYEQYF. CDR3 in DNA: TGTGCCAGCAGCACCGATACAGAGAGCTCCTACGAGCAGTACTTC. The whole variable domain, remainder taken from reference TRBV11-3 and TRBJ2-7, is EAGVVQSPRYKIIEKKQPVAFWCNPISGHNTLYWYLQNLGQGPELLIRYENEEAVDDSQLPKDRFSAERLKGVDSTLKIQPAELGDSAVYLCASSTDTESSYEQYFGPGTRLTVT.

V and J are TRBV4-2 and TRBJ1-2; 7 bases fit TRBD1. After removal of 0 bases from V and 4 bases from J, the junction contained 11 bases not matched to a gene. The germline V gene encodes CDR1 LGHNA and CDR2 YNFKEQ. There are 17 residues in the CDR3. DNA of the CDR3: TGTGCCAGCAGCCAAGAAACCCTGACAGGGCTGATCTATGGCTACACCTTC. Translation: CASSQETLTGLIYGYTF.

The V and J genes are TRBV7-9 and TRBJ2-3; 9 bases agree with TRBD2. The germline gives CDR1 SEHNR, CDR2 FQNEAQ (reference sequence). The CDR3 runs 18 residues. The V segment lost 4 bases and the J segment 0 bases; nucleotides outside the gene matches: 11. CDR3 bases: TGTGCCAGCAGCTCAAGCACTAGCGGGCAAACTAGCACAGATACGCAGTATTTT. Its protein is CASSSSTSGQTSTDTQYF.

V is TRBV27 and J is TRBJ2-1; 7 bases agree with TRBD1. The CDR3 totals 16 residues. Looked up from germline, CDR1 is MNHEY and CDR2 is SMNVEV (reference sequence). The V gene end was trimmed by 9 bases and the J gene end by 5 bases; junction bases not matched to a gene: 16. The CDR3 DNA is TGTGCCAGTACAACTTACGACAGGGCGAGGAACAATGAGCAGTTCTTC. Protein: CASTTYDRARNNEQFF.

The chain combines TRBV9 with TRBJ1-2; 12 bases are a match to TRBD1. There are 16 residues in the CDR3. The J segment lost 3 bases and the V segment lost 4 bases, leaving 7 bases of the junction unmatched. The germline V gene encodes CDR1 SGDLS and CDR2 YYNGEE. CDR3 amino acids: CASSSGTGGEYYGYTF. The CDR3 DNA is TGTGCCAGCAGCTCCGGGACAGGGGGCGAATACTATGGCTACACCTTC.

The rearrangement joins TRBV5-6 to TRBJ2-5; possible D gene TRBD2, 7 bases. The CDR3 contains 15 residues. Germline CDR1 SGHDT, CDR2 YYEEEE. The germline V and J ends were trimmed by 4 bases and 5 bases, with 18 bases remaining between them. CDR3 amino acids: CASSGRRGAGETQYF. The CDR3 nucleotides are TGTGCCAGCAGCGGCCGCCGGGGGGCTGGGGAGACCCAGTACTTC.

This rearrangement joins TRBV5-6 to TRBJ2-4, with D possibly TRBD1 on 6 matching bases. The CDR3 is made up of 14 amino acids. CDR1 and CDR2 from the germline V gene are SGHDT and YYEEEE. V lost 2 bases to trimming and J lost 4 bases, with 10 bases between them. The CDR3 loop is CASSLQGRKNIQYF. The CDR3 DNA follows: TGTGCCAGCAGCTTACAGGGACGGAAAAACATTCAGTACTTC. The variable domain in full, with the rest retrieved from reference TRBV5-6 and TRBJ2-4, is DAGVTQSPTHLIKTRGQQVTLRCSPKSGHDTVSWYQQALGQGPQFIFQYYEEEERQRGNFPDRFSGHQFPNYSSELNVNALLLGDSALYLCASSLQGRKNIQYFGAGTRLSVL.